This T cell receptor (beta chain) was obtained from a study of blood T cell repertoires in COVID-19. Study-wide background: The United States, Italy and Spain were the sources of the acute and convalescent COVID-19 samples. From T cells, B-cell-depleted T cells, or PBMCs came the material, which was cDNA or gDNA.

The sample holds one count of this clone. TCRdb keeps only in-frame clones here, not all; method: immunoSEQ multiplex PCR. The sample records roughly 130,000 clones, over 75% being singletons. This clonotype originated in a woman aged 70-85 years with acute or convalescent COVID-19. Material for sequencing was peripheral blood.

The CDR3 loop reads CSATLSSGNTEAFF. CDR3 nucleotides: TGCAGCGCCACCTTATCATCAGGGAACACTGAAGCTTTCTTT. The chain carries TRBV29-1 and TRBJ1-1, with D uncertain. V lost 7 bases, J lost 1 base, and 16 bases lay in between. The length of the CDR3 is 14 residues. Germline values: CDR1 SQVTM, CDR2 ANQGSEA.